This T cell receptor (beta chain) appears in the sequencing data of a study of PD-L1 blockade in urothelial cancer. For the study at large: Atezolizumab was started by patients in 2014 at 1,200 mg intravenously every 3 weeks.

There are 13 residues in the CDR3. After removal of 3 bases from V and 11 bases from J, the junction contained 6 bases not matched to a gene. Germline V gene lookup returns CDR1 KGHSH and CDR2 LQKENI. Time point noted: pretreatment peripheral blood. Libraries were prepared by immunoSEQ multiplex PCR; TCRdb keeps only in-frame clonotypes and omits some of them. The sample shows tens of thousands of clones, 81% of them seen only once. The chain is built from TRBV18 and TRBJ1-4; 7 bases match TRBD1. This specimen was PBMCs, taken around atezolizumab (anti-PD-L1) treatment. The source of this sequence is a man in his 70s with urothelial cancer. The CDR3 sequence is CASSPTQGNKLFF. CDR3 nucleotides: TGTGCCAGCTCACCCACACAGGGGAATAAACTGTTTTTT.